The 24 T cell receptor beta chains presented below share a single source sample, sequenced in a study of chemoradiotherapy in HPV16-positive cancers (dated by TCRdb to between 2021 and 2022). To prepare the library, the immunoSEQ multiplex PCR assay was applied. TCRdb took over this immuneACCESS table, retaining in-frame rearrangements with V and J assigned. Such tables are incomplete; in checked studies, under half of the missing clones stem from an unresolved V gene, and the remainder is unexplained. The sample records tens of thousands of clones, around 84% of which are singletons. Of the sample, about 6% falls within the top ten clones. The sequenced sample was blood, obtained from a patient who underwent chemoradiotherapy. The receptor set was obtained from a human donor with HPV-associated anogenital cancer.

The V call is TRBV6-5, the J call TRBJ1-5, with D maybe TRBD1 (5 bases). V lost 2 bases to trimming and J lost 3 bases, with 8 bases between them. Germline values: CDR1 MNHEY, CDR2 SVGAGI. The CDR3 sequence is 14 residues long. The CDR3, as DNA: TGTGCCAGCAGTTACAGGGGAGACAATCAGCCCCAGCATTTT. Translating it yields CASSYRGDNQPQHF.

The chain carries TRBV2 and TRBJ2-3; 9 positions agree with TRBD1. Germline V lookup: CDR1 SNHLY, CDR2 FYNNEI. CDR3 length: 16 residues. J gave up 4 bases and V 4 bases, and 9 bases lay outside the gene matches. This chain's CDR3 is CASSAAGQGIADTQYF. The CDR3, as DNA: TGTGCCAGCAGTGCCGCGGGACAGGGTATCGCAGATACGCAGTATTTT.

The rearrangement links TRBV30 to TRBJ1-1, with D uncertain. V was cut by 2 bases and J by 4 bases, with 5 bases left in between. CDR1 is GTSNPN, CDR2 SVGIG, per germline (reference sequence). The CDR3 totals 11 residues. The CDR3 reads CAWSFRTEAFF. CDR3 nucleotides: TGTGCCTGGAGTTTCCGCACTGAAGCTTTCTTT.

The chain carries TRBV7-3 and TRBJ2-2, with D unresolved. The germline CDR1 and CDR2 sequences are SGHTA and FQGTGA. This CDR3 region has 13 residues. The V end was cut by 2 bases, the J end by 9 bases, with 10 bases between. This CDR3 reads CASSLGYSRELFF. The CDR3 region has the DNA TGTGCCAGCAGCTTAGGGTACAGCAGGGAGCTGTTTTTT.

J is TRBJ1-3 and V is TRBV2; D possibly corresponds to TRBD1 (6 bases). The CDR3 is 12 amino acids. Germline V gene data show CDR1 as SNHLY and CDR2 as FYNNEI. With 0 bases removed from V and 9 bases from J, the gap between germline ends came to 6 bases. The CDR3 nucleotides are TGTGCCAGCAGTGAAGCGGGGGCCACCATATATTTT. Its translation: CASSEAGATIYF.

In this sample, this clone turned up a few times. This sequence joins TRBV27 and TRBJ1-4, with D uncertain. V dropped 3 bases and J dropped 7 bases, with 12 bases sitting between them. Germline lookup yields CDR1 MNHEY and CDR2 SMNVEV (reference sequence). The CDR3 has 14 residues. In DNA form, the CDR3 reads TGTGCCAGCAGTTTTGGAGGGATAGGTGAAAAACTGTTTTTT. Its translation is CASSFGGIGEKLFF.

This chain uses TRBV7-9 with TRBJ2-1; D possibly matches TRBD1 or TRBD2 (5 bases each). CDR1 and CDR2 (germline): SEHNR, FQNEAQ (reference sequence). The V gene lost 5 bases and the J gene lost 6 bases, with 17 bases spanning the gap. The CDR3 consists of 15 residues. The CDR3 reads CASSPRRVGLNEQFF. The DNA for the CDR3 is TGTGCCAGCAGCCCCAGGCGGGTGGGGCTCAATGAGCAGTTCTTC. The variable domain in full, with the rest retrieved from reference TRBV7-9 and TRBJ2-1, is DTGVSQNPRHKITKRGQNVTFRCDPISEHNRLYWYRQTLGQGPEFLTYFQNEAQLEKSRLLSDRFSAERPKGSFSTLEIQRTEQGDSAMYLCASSPRRVGLNEQFFGPGTRLTVL.

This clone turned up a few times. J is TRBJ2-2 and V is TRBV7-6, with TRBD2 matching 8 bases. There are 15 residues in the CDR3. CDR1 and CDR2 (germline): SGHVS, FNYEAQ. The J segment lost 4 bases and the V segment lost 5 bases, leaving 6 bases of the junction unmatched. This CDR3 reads CASSPVRGGTGELFF. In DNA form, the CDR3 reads TGTGCCAGCAGCCCGGTACGGGGGGGCACCGGGGAGCTGTTTTTT.

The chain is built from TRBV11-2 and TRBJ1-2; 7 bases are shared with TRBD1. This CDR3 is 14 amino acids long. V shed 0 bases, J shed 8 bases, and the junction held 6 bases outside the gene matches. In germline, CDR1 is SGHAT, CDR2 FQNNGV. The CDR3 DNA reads TGTGCCAGCAGCTTAGATGGAAGAGGGGGCGGCTACACCTTC. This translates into CASSLDGRGGGYTF.

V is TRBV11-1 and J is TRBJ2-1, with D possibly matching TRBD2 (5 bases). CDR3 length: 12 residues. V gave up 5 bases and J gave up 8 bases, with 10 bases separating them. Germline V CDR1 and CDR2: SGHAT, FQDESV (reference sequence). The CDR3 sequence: CASSPPGDEQFF. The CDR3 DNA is TGTGCCAGCAGCCCCCCCGGGGATGAGCAGTTCTTC.

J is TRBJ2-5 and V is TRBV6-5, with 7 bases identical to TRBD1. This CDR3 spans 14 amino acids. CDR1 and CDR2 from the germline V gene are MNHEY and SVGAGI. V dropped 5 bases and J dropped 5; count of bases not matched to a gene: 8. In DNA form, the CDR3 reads TGTGCCAGCAGTACCTTGACAGGGATGGAGACCCAGTACTTC. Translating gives CASSTLTGMETQYF.

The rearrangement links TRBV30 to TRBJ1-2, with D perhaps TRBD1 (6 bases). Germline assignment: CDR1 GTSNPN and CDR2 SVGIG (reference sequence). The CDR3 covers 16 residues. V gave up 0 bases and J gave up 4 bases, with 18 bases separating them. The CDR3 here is CAWSVGSPRGAYGYTF. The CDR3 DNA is TGTGCCTGGAGTGTGGGTTCCCCCAGGGGCGCCTATGGCTACACCTTC.

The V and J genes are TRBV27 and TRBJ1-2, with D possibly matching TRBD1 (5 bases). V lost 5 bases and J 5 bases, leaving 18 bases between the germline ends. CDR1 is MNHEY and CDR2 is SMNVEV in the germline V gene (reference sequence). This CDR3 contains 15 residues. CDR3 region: CASSPNTQGGYGYTF. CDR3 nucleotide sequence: TGTGCCAGCAGTCCCAACACCCAGGGTGGGTATGGCTACACCTTC.

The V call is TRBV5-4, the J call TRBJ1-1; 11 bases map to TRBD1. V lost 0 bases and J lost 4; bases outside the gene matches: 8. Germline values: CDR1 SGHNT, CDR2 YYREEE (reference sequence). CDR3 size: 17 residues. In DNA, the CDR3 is TGTGCCAGCAGCTTGGGGGGGACAGGGGGGCTCGTCACTGAAGCTTTCTTT. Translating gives CASSLGGTGGLVTEAFF.

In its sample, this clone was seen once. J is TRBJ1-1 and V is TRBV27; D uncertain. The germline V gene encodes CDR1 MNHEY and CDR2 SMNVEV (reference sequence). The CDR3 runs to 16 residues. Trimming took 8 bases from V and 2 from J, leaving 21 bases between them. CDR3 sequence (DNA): TGTGCCAGCGCCCCCGGTAGGGTTAAGCAAAACACTGAAGCTTTCTTT. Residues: CASAPGRVKQNTEAFF.

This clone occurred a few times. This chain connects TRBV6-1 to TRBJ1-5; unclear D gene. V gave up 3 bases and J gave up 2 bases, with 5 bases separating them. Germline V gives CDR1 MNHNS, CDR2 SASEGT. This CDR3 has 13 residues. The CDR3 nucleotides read TGTGCCAGCAGTGAGGACGGCAATCAGCCCCAGCATTTT. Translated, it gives CASSEDGNQPQHF.

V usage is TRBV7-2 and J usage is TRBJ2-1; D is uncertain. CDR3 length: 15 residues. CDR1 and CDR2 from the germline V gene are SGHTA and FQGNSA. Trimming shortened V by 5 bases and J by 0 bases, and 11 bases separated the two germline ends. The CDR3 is CASSLMVSSYNEQFF. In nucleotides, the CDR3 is TGTGCCAGCAGCCTGATGGTCAGCTCCTACAATGAGCAGTTCTTC. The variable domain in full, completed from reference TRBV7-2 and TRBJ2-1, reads GAGVSQSPSNKVTEKGKDVELRCDPISGHTALYWYRQSLGQGLEFLIYFQGNSAPDKSGLPSDRFSAERTGGSVSTLTIQRTQQEDSAVYLCASSLMVSSYNEQFFGPGTRLTVL.

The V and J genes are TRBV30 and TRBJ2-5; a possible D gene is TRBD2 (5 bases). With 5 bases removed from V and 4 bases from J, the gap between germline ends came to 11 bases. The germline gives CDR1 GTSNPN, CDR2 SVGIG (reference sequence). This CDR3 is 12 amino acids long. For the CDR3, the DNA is TGTGCCTGGGGGCCCGGGATAGAGACCCAGTACTTC. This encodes CAWGPGIETQYF.

The CDR3 loop reads CASSLASGGAQETQYF. CDR3 DNA sequence: TGTGCCAGCAGCTTGGCTAGCGGGGGGGCCCAAGAGACCCAGTACTTC. The chain employs TRBV7-2 and TRBJ2-5; TRBD2 matches at 12 bases. Germline V gives CDR1 SGHTA, CDR2 FQGNSA. This CDR3 is built from 16 residues. J was trimmed by 1 base and V by 3 bases; bases with no gene match: 3.

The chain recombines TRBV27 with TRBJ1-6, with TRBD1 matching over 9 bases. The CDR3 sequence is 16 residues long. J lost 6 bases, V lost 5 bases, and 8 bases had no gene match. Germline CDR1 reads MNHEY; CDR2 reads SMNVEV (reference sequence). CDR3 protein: CASSPDRGRANSPLHF. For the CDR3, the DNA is TGTGCCAGCAGTCCCGACAGGGGGAGAGCTAATTCACCCCTCCACTTT.

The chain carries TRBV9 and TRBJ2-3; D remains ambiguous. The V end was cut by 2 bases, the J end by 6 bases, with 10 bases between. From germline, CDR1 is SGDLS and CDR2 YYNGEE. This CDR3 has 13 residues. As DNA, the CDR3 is TGTGCCAGCAGCGTTCCTGAGAGGGATACGCAGTATTTT. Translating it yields CASSVPERDTQYF.

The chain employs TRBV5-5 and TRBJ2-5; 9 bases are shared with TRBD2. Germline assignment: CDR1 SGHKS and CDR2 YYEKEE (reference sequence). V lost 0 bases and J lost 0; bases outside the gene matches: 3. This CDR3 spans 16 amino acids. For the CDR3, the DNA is TGTGCCAGCAGCTTGGTTAGCGGGGGCCACCAAGAGACCCAGTACTTC. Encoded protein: CASSLVSGGHQETQYF. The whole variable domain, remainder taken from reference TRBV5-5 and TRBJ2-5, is DAGVTQSPTHLIKTRGQQVTLRCSPISGHKSVSWYQQVLGQGPQFIFQYYEKEERGRGNFPDRFSARQFPNYSSELNVNALLLGDSALYLCASSLVSGGHQETQYFGPGTRLLVL.

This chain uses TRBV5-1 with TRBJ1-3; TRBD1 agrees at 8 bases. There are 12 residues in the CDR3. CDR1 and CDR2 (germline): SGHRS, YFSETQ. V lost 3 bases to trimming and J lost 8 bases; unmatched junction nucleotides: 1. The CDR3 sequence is CASSSTGDTIYF. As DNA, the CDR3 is TGCGCCAGCAGCTCGACAGGGGACACCATATATTTT.

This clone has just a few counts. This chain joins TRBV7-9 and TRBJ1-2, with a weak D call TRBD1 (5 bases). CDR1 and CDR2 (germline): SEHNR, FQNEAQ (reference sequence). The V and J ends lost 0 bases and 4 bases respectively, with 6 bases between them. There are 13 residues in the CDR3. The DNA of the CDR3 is TGTGCCAGCAGCTTAGCAGGGGCCTATGGCTACACCTTC. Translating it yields CASSLAGAYGYTF.